The TCR beta chain described here comes from a study of graft-versus-host responses after intestinal transplantation. Whole-study context: Among the recipients, all got anti-thymocyte globulin induction and then tacrolimus and steroids for around 3 years.

General study results and limits: Within allografts, high graft-versus-host to host-versus-graft clonal ratios were seen among patients with graft-donor T cell macrochimerism.

This table comes from immunoSEQ multiplex PCR, and its TCRdb copy is limited to in-frame clones, with some not included. Among some 130,000 clones listed, roughly 93% were seen once. This CDR3 spans 14 amino acids. CDR1 and CDR2 from the germline V gene are MNHNS and SASEGT. J lost 7 bases, V lost 3 bases, and 5 bases had no gene match. In the case of this clone: Its matching antigen is unknown.

Here the sequenced sample was unstimulated CD4+ T cells sorted from spleen or lymph node cells, taken before intestinal transplant. The V and J genes are TRBV6-1 and TRBJ2-1, with 8 bases matching TRBD2. The clonotype comes from a human donor who received an intestinal transplant. CDR3 sequence reads: CASSDGLALNEQFF. In DNA form, the CDR3 reads TGTGCCAGCAGTGACGGACTAGCATTGAATGAGCAGTTCTTC.